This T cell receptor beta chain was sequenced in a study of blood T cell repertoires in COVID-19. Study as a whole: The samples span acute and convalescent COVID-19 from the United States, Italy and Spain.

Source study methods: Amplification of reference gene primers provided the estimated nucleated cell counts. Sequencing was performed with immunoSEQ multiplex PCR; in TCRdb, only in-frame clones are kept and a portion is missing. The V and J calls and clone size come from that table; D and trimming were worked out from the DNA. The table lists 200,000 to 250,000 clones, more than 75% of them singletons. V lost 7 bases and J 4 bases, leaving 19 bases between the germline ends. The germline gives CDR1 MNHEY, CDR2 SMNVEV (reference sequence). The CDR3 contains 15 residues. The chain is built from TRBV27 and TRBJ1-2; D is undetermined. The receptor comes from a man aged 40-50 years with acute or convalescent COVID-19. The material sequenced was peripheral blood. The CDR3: CASTPFFSGPYGYTF. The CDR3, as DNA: TGTGCCAGCACCCCCTTTTTTAGCGGCCCCTATGGCTACACCTTC.